The source of this T cell receptor (beta chain) is a study of beta chain features in type 1 diabetes. Regarding the study as a whole: For type 1 diabetes patients, VDJ junctions showed fewer insertions and more deletions. Shortening of TCRB CDR3s, moderate but significant, appeared in all four CD4+ subsets of Type 1 diabetes patients. Patients' naive, central memory and regulatory TCRB repertoires appeared more alike than those of healthy donors.

Turning to this clone: The antigen is unknown.

As every portion of the isolated RNA was reverse transcribed, the sequencing read expressed TCRB transcripts. Libraries were prepared by immunoSEQ multiplex PCR; TCRdb keeps only in-frame clonotypes and omits some of them. The sample lists 630,000 or so clones, 11% to 15% occurring once. The CDR3 has 16 amino acids. Germline CDR1 and CDR2: MNHEY and SMNVEV (reference sequence). Germline trimming cut 6 bases from V and 9 bases from J; bases unmatched to any gene: 14. The chain recombines TRBV27 with TRBJ2-3; 11 bases match TRBD2. The source of this sequence is a man aged 18 to 30 with type 1 diabetes. The sequenced material came from naive CD4+ T cells from blood. The CDR3 spells CASSGLSSGGASTQYF. As DNA, the CDR3 is TGTGCCAGCAGCGGTTTGAGTAGCGGGGGGGCCTCCACGCAGTATTTT.